The source of this TCR beta chain is a study of shared clonotypes between healthy human individuals (dated by TCRdb to 2018 to 2020). The study in broad terms: The cohort included three men and two women between 18 and 49 years of age. For each donor, CD4 naive and CD4 memory were each given three plates, CD8 naive was given two plates, and CD8 memory was given one plate. To estimate repertoire size and how much clonotype sharing occurs between individuals, the study deeply sequenced the blood TCR repertoires of five healthy adults. To increase sequencing depth and limit assay-specific biases, TCR repertoire library preparation and sequencing were carried out by different laboratories using diverse techniques. Leukapheresis yielded between about 0.94 and 8.9 billion PBMCs per donor.

This clone was seen only once. Its antigen target is currently unknown. No much larger clone exists at a distance of one base, and base qualities are not known. For the CD8 naive samples, CD45RO-negative cells were positively selected for CCR7, yielding a CD45RA+CCR7+ population from which TemRA cells were excluded. The donors were healthy, HIV-negative adults who had no recently reported acute infections or vaccinations. All donors were Caucasian adults living in Nashville, Tennessee, USA. Blood was collected by leukapheresis, and PBMCs were isolated by Ficoll-Histopaque density gradient centrifugation and then cryopreserved in liquid nitrogen vapor phase. Analytical flow cytometry was used to check the purity and quantity of every magnetically sorted T cell population. Each sorted fraction had its genomic DNA isolated and then quantified by UV absorbance on a Nanodrop 2000c. Results the study describes overall, beyond this receptor: Clonotypes shared by all four sorted-subset donors showed higher generation probabilities than non-shared clonotypes. Estimated clonotype richness was generally larger for naive than for memory subsets. Across a handful of donors, 4.5% to 6.5% of naive CD4, roughly 3.3% of naive CD8, approximately 2.5% of memory CD4, and 0.4% to 0.45% of memory CD8 clonotypes were shared. Rarefaction of sorted-subset datasets indicated incomplete sequencing despite the large sequencing depth. The small number of donors limited the genetic and exposure-history diversity represented. Sampling was restricted to blood, and TCR repertoires in tissue are likely to differ from TCR repertoires in blood. Pairwise subsampling indicated that sequencing depth was expected to affect the degree of clonotype sharing among donors.

Using the deep immunoSEQ assay, multiplex PCR amplified TCR CDR3 regions from genomic DNA. Extracted genomic DNA from each cell subset was distributed evenly across all wells of several immunoSEQ 96-well plates, and each plate was treated as a replicate. Each replicate PCR for sorted subsets received about 220 ng genomic DNA, equal to tens of thousands of T cell genomes. Purified libraries were quantified with a Qubit 3.0 fluorometer, sized on a Bioanalyzer 2100, and re-quantified with the KAPA Library Quantification kit. Each immunoSEQ 96-well plate was sequenced on its own single-read 150-cycle Illumina NextSeq 550 flow cell. Per the original workflow: Because the immunoSEQ output held only junctional sequences and lacked quality scores, the filtering could not match the filtering applied to full-length reads. To assign V/J genes and CDR3, sequences were annotated using PyIR, a Python wrapper for IgBLAST v1.9, with IMGT germline references. Reads were filtered out if the reads had weak V/J assignments (E-value above 1e-6), no CDR3, stop codons, out-of-frame junctions, or ambiguous translated residues. A V3J clonotype was defined by an identical inferred V gene, J gene, and CDR3 amino acid sequence. Percentage overlap between repertoires was computed as shared unique clonotypes divided by the size of the smaller repertoire. Repertoire richness was assessed with RTK rarefaction, the Chao1 estimator, and Recon v2.1 estimates of unobserved clonotypes. Generation probabilities were computed with OLGA for all TCRbeta clonotypes obtained by the gDNA method from a handful of donors. The source is immuneACCESS, and TCRdb retained only in-frame sequences with V and J called. Part of the clones is not carried over; for the studies checked, unresolved V genes explain less than half of this, and the remainder is unexplained. Clone size and V and J calls were adopted from that table, with D and trimming inferred from the DNA. A total of millions of clones appear in this sample, approximately 95% of them only once. 0.85% to 1.3% of the sample is held by the ten biggest clonotypes.

The sample taken for sequencing was naive CD8+ T cells sorted from blood. What this sample's cell subset or site label stands for: CD45RA+CCR7+. The sequence derives from a man aged 18 to 29 in good health.

The CDR3 region: CASSQEQGVLLFF. The sequenced DNA is TGCGCCAGCAGCCAAGAACAGGGGGTGCTACTGTTTTTT. The chain couples TRBV4-1 to TRBJ1-4; 8 of the junction bases match TRBD1. Ends trimmed: V by 0 bases, J by 13 bases; bases unmatched to a gene: 4. The CDR3 holds 13 amino acids from the cysteine to the phenylalanine. The read is trimmed to its CDR3 DNA, 39 bases read in frame from base 1. From the germline V gene, CDR1 is MGHRA and CDR2 is YSYEKL.